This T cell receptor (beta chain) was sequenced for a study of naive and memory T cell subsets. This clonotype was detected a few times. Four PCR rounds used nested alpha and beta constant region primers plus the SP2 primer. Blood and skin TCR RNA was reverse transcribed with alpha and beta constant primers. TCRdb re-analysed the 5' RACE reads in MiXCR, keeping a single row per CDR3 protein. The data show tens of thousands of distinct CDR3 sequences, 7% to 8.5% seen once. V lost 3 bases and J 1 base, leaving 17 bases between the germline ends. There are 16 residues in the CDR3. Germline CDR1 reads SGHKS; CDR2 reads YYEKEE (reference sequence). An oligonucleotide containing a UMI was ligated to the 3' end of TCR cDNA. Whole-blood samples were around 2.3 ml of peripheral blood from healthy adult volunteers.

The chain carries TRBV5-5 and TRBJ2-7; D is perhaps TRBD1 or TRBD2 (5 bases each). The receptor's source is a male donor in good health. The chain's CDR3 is CASSSVGPTLSYEQYF. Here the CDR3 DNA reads TGTGCCAGCAGCTCGGTGGGACCAACTCTTTCCTACGAGCAGTACTTC.